The sequence of this T cell receptor beta chain was determined in a study of control samples from healthy donors and cancer patients. This CDR3 has 13 residues. Trimming shortened V by 3 bases and J by 7 bases, and 10 bases separated the two germline ends. Germline CDR1 is ENHRY and CDR2 is SYGVKD. Profiled with immunoSEQ multiplex PCR; TCRdb holds only in-frame clones, not every one. The sample lists about 160,000 clones, approximately 94% occurring once. The chain links TRBV10-3 to TRBJ2-1, with D possibly being TRBD2 (6 bases). The sequence was collected from a middle-aged woman in good health. Sequenced sample: blood. The CDR3 spells CAISDPRENEQFF. The CDR3 nucleotides are TGTGCCATCAGTGACCCCCGGGAGAATGAGCAGTTCTTC.